The clone carrying this T cell receptor beta chain was detected only a few times. Its antigen remains unknown. CDR1 is SGHRS and CDR2 is YFSETQ in the germline V gene. With 3 bases clipped from V and 4 bases from J, the junction kept 17 bases outside the gene matches. The CDR3 contains 19 residues. These data originate in a study of T-cell reconstitution after alpha-beta-depleted transplantation in children. Preparing the TCRbeta library involved the use of unique molecular identifiers. One entry per CDR3 protein results from TCRdb running MiXCR on the PCR reads. Of approximately 650,000 distinct CDR3 sequences listed, about an eighth were seen once; the top ten hold 0.79%. Study observations and caveats: Fresh T-cell production supplied most of the T-cell counts and diversity seen one year after transplant. Alpha-beta T cells present about two months after transplant were reported to originate from several hundred expanded graft clones.

Here the sequenced sample was PBMCs, taken before TCRalphabeta/CD19-depleted stem cell transplant. The origin of this receptor is a girl aged 2 to 10 with congenital amegakaryocytic thrombocytopenia, due to receive a stem cell transplant. The rearrangement links TRBV5-1 to TRBJ2-2; 8 bases line up with TRBD1. The CDR3 DNA reads TGCGCCAGCAGCTGGGGACAGGCCTCCGTAACTGAGAGCACCGGGGAGCTGTTTTTT. Amino acid sequence: CASSWGQASVTESTGELFF.